The 17 T cell receptor beta chains below all came from one sample that was sequenced in a study of blood T cell repertoires in COVID-19. Clones were read by immunoSEQ multiplex PCR, and TCRdb kept only the in-frame ones, dropping some. In the table there are approximately 67,000 clones, over 80% of which are singletons. Sequencing was carried out using peripheral blood. These receptors were taken from a man aged 45-65 years with active COVID-19.

V usage is TRBV24-1 and J usage is TRBJ2-5; 7 bases map to TRBD2. The CDR3 covers 14 residues. Germline CDR1 and CDR2: KGHDR and SFDVKD. V was pared by 5 bases and J by 4 bases, with 6 bases of the junction left unmatched. The DNA of the CDR3 is TGTGCCACCAGTGCGCGGGAGTGGGTAGAGACCCAGTACTTC. It specifies CATSAREWVETQYF.

The chain combines TRBV7-9 with TRBJ2-1, with TRBD2 matching over 14 bases. The germline CDR1 and CDR2 sequences are SEHNR and FQNEAQ (reference sequence). This CDR3 comprises 15 residues. Trimming took 3 bases from V and 7 from J; bases not matched to a gene: 2. The CDR3 sequence is CASSFGLAGGNEQFF. The CDR3 nucleotides read TGTGCCAGCAGCTTCGGACTAGCGGGAGGTAATGAGCAGTTCTTC.

V and J are TRBV15 and TRBJ1-3; D unresolved. Trimming took 3 bases from V and 2 from J, leaving 11 bases between them. This CDR3 comprises 15 residues. Germline V gene sequence: CDR1 LNHNV, CDR2 YYDKDF (reference sequence). CDR3 in amino acids: CATSSNFGTGNTIYF. CDR3 DNA: TGTGCCACCAGCAGTAATTTCGGGACTGGAAACACCATATATTTT.

This chain links TRBV20-1 with TRBJ2-1, with 9 bases identical to TRBD2. The J segment lost 4 bases and the V segment lost 3 bases, leaving 4 bases of the junction unmatched. Germline V gene data show CDR1 as DFQATT and CDR2 as SNEGSKA (reference sequence). CDR3 size: 14 residues. CDR3 amino acids: CSASDLAGYNEQFF. The CDR3 DNA follows: TGCAGTGCTAGTGACCTAGCGGGATACAATGAGCAGTTCTTC.

This chain uses TRBV12-2 with TRBJ2-5; the table's TRBD2 call for D was not verified on the DNA. The end of the DNA is better explained by TRBJ2-7, so the J call may be wrong. TRBV12-2 is deemed a pseudogene. The CDR3 length is 13 residues. This CDR3 reads CASRSLSYYEQYF. CDR3 DNA: TGTGCAAGTCGCTCTTTATCATACTACGAGCAGTACTTC.

The chain couples TRBV28 to TRBJ2-5, with TRBD2 identical over 16 bases. The germline V gene has CDR1 MDHEN and CDR2 SYDVKM. V lost 4 bases, J lost 2 bases, and 13 bases stayed unmatched. The CDR3 sequence is 20 residues long. In nucleotides, the CDR3 is TGTGCCAGCAGTTCCCAGGGGACTAGCGGGAGGGTAGTTGGGCAAGAGACCCAGTACTTC. This translates into CASSSQGTSGRVVGQETQYF.

The chain uses TRBV6-1 and TRBJ2-7; 7 bases line up with TRBD1. The ends lost 1 base at V and 2 bases at J; junction bases unmatched: 8. There are 16 residues in the CDR3. Germline CDR1 and CDR2: MNHNS and SASEGT. The CDR3 nucleotides are TGTGCCAGCAGTGAAGGGCCGGGACAGAAACCCTACGAGCAGTACTTC. Translating gives CASSEGPGQKPYEQYF.

The chain links TRBV19 to TRBJ1-6; 7 nucleotides agree with TRBD1. The CDR3 extends over 15 amino acids. Losses at the gene ends were 6 bases for V and 9 bases for J; bases not matched to a gene: 11. Germline CDR1 LNHDA, CDR2 SQIVND (reference sequence). The CDR3 sequence: CASRSTWTGSSPLHF. In nucleotides, the CDR3 is TGTGCCAGTAGATCAACCTGGACAGGTAGTTCACCCCTCCACTTT.

This clone was counted a single time. CDR3 region: CASSSRGHNEQFF. CDR3 bases: TGCGCCAGCAGCTCGAGAGGTCACAATGAGCAGTTCTTC. The chain links TRBV5-1 to TRBJ2-1, with unresolved D. CDR3 length: 13 amino acids. Trimming shortened V by 3 bases and J by 5 bases, and 9 bases separated the two germline ends. CDR1 and CDR2 from the germline V gene are SGHRS and YFSETQ.

V usage is TRBV5-4 and J usage is TRBJ2-7, with 9 bases aligning to TRBD2. CDR3 length: 16 residues. The V gene end was trimmed by 0 bases and the J gene end by 0 bases; junction bases not matched to a gene: 4. In germline, CDR1 is SGHNT, CDR2 YYREEE (reference sequence). The CDR3 DNA reads as TGTGCCAGCAGCTTGGACCTAGCGGGGATCTCCTACGAGCAGTACTTC. Protein product: CASSLDLAGISYEQYF. Full variable domain (rest looked up from reference TRBV5-4 and TRBJ2-7): ETGVTQSPTHLIKTRGQQVTLRCSSQSGHNTVSWYQQALGQGPQFIFQYYREEENGRGNFPPRFSGLQFPNYSSELNVNALELDDSALYLCASSLDLAGISYEQYFGPGTRLTVT.

Written as DNA, the CDR3 is TGTGCCAGCAGTGAATCGGGGATTAGCTCCTACAATGAGCAGTTCTTC. As protein: CASSESGISSYNEQFF. The chain uses TRBV6-1 and TRBJ2-1; D might be TRBD2 (5 bases). This CDR3 has 16 amino acids. CDR1 and CDR2 (germline): MNHNS, SASEGT. With 2 bases removed from V and 0 bases from J, the gap between germline ends came to 11 bases.

The chain combines TRBV28 with TRBJ1-2, with 8 bases fitting TRBD1. After removal of 5 bases from V and 6 bases from J, the junction contained 11 bases not matched to a gene. The V gene's germline CDR1 is MDHEN and CDR2 SYDVKM. The CDR3 sequence is 15 residues long. CDR3: CASSRPGTGEDGYTF. CDR3 nucleotide sequence: TGTGCCAGCAGTCGCCCCGGGACAGGAGAGGATGGCTACACCTTC.

The chain uses TRBV11-2 and TRBJ1-2; D gene ambiguous. The CDR3 has 16 residues. Per germline, CDR1 SGHAT and CDR2 FQNNGV. V lost 0 bases, J lost 0 bases, and 11 bases lay in between. CDR3 loop: CASSLDIGRANYGYTF. As DNA, the CDR3 is TGTGCCAGCAGCTTAGATATCGGGAGAGCTAACTATGGCTACACCTTC.

J is TRBJ2-2 and V is TRBV6-2 or TRBV6-3; D not certain. There are 14 residues in the CDR3. V lost 5 bases, J lost 1 base, and 8 bases lay in between. Germline lookup yields CDR1 MNHEY and CDR2 SVGEGT. This chain's CDR3 is CASSQNRNTGELFF. For the CDR3, the DNA is TGTGCCAGCAGTCAGAACAGGAACACCGGGGAGCTGTTTTTT.

J is TRBJ2-7 and V is TRBV27, with 11 bases aligning to TRBD2. This CDR3 has 16 residues. The germline CDR1 and CDR2 sequences are MNHEY and SMNVEV (reference sequence). V gave up 7 bases and J gave up 5 bases; unmatched junction bases: 13. Written as DNA, the CDR3 is TGTGCCAGCAACCGACTAGCGGGGACCCCTAGGAACGAGCAGTACTTC. The encoded protein is CASNRLAGTPRNEQYF.

The J gene is TRBJ1-1, the V gene TRBV2; perhaps TRBD1 as D (5 bases). V lost 7 bases and J 5 bases, leaving 14 bases between the germline ends. Germline-derived CDR1 and CDR2 are SNHLY and FYNNEI. CDR3 size: 13 residues. CDR3 loop: CASIRQPDTEAFF. CDR3 sequence (DNA): TGTGCCAGCATTAGACAGCCTGATACTGAAGCTTTCTTT. Looking up the rest from reference TRBV2 and TRBJ1-1 gives the full variable domain: EPEVTQTPSHQVTQMGQEVILRCVPISNHLYFYWYRQILGQKVEFLVSFYNNEISEKSEIFDDQFSVERPDGSNFTLKIRSTKLEDSAMYFCASIRQPDTEAFFGQGTRLTVV.

The gene calls are TRBV27 and TRBJ1-3; a possible D gene is TRBD1 (5 bases). This CDR3 has 13 residues. Trimming left V 6 bases short and J 4 bases short, with 10 bases between. CDR1 is MNHEY, CDR2 SMNVEV, per germline (reference sequence). CDR3 sequence (DNA): TGTGCCAGCAGGGGGCGTTTAGGAAACACCATATATTTT. Translated: CASRGRLGNTIYF.